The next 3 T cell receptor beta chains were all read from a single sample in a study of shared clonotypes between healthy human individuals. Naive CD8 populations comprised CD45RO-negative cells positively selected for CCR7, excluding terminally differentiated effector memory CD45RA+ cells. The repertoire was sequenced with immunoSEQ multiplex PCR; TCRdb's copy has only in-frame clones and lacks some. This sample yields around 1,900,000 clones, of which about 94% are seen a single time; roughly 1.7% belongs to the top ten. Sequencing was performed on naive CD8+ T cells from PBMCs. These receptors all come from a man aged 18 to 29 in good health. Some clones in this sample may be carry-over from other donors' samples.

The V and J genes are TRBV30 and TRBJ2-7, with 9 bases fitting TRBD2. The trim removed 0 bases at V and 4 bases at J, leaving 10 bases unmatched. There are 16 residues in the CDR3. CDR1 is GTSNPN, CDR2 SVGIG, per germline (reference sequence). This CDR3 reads CAWSVLAGGLGYEQYF. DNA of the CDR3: TGTGCCTGGAGTGTACTGGCGGGAGGGCTGGGATACGAGCAGTACTTC.

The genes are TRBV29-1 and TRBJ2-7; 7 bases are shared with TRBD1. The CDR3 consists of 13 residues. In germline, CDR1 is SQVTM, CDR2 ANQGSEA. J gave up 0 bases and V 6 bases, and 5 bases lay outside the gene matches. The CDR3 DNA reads TGCAGCGTAGGACAGGAACTCTCCTACGAGCAGTACTTC. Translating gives CSVGQELSYEQYF.

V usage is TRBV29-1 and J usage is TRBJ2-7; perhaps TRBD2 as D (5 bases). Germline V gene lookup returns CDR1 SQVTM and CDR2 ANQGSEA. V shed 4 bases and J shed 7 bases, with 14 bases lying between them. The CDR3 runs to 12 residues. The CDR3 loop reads CSVAGNSREQYF. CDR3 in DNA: TGCAGCGTTGCCGGGAACTCCCGGGAGCAGTACTTC.